Listed below are T cell receptor beta chains from one sample, sequenced in a study of shared clonotypes between healthy human individuals. Produced via immunoSEQ multiplex PCR; TCRdb's table is partial and in-frame only. Found here are more than 450,000 clones, 75% to 85% of them singletons; the top ten hold about an eighth. Sequenced input: PBMCs. The receptors shown here come from a woman aged 40 to 55 in good health. Some clones in this sample may be carry-over from other donors' samples. CDR3s include the opening cysteine and the closing phenylalanine or tryptophan. The order of the fields is clone size, J gene, V gene, D gene, CDR3 DNA, CDR3 protein. D genes are given only for firm matches. Not all rows give a size; the values are once, few, many and, for expanded clones, a class.

abundance: NA; j_gene: TRBJ1-1; v_gene: TRBV6-1; d_gene: NA; CDR3nt: TGTGCCAGCAGTCGTAGGGAAGGGGACACTGAAGCTTTCTTT; CDR3aa: CASSRREGDTEAFF
abundance: NA; j_gene: TRBJ1-1; v_gene: TRBV30; d_gene: NA; CDR3nt: TGTGCCTGGAGTGTTTCGGGGGGCACGAACCTGAACACTGAAGCTTTCTTT; CDR3aa: CAWSVSGGTNLNTEAFF
abundance: NA; j_gene: TRBJ2-3; v_gene: TRBV19; d_gene: TRBD2; CDR3nt: TGTGCCAGTAGGCCGGGACTAGCGGGAACAGATACGCAGTATTTT; CDR3aa: CASRPGLAGTDTQYF
abundance: NA; j_gene: TRBJ2-3; v_gene: TRBV14; d_gene: NA; CDR3nt: TGTGCCAGCAGCCAAGATTGGAGGTCTACGCAGTATTTT; CDR3aa: CASSQDWRSTQYF
abundance: NA; j_gene: TRBJ2-7; v_gene: TRBV28; d_gene: TRBD1; CDR3nt: TGTGCCAGCCGGGACAGGGGGACCTACGAGCAGTACTTC; CDR3aa: CASRDRGTYEQYF
abundance: NA; j_gene: TRBJ2-2; v_gene: TRBV19; d_gene: NA; CDR3nt: TGTGCCAGTAATCAGGGGTGGAGCGGTAGGCGAACCGGGGAGCTGTTTTTT; CDR3aa: CASNQGWSGRRTGELFF
abundance: NA; j_gene: TRBJ2-5; v_gene: TRBV7-2; d_gene: TRBD2; CDR3nt: TGTGCCAGCAGCTTAACGCCTAGCGGTCAAGAGACCCAGTACTTC; CDR3aa: CASSLTPSGQETQYF
abundance: NA; j_gene: TRBJ2-1; v_gene: TRBV9; d_gene: NA; CDR3nt: TGTGCCAGCAGCGTAGGGCCAGGCAACGATGAGCAGTTCTTC; CDR3aa: CASSVGPGNDEQFF
abundance: NA; j_gene: TRBJ1-2; v_gene: TRBV7-2; d_gene: TRBD1; CDR3nt: TGTGCCAGCAGCTGGCAGGGGGAGGGCTATGGCTACACCTTC; CDR3aa: CASSWQGEGYGYTF
abundance: NA; j_gene: TRBJ2-3; v_gene: TRBV27; d_gene: NA; CDR3nt: TGTGCCAGCAGTTTATGGGGGGAATCCATCACCACAGATACGCAGTATTTT; CDR3aa: CASSLWGESITTDTQYF
abundance: NA; j_gene: TRBJ2-1; v_gene: TRBV10-3; d_gene: NA; CDR3nt: TGTGCCATCAGTGGGTACCAAAGCTCCTACAATGAGCAGTTCTTC; CDR3aa: CAISGYQSSYNEQFF
abundance: NA; j_gene: TRBJ2-5; v_gene: TRBV7-2; d_gene: TRBD2; CDR3nt: TGTGCCAGCAGCTCCGTGCTAGCGGGAGGGGTAGAGACCCAGTACTTC; CDR3aa: CASSSVLAGGVETQYF
abundance: NA; j_gene: TRBJ2-2; v_gene: TRBV18; d_gene: NA; CDR3nt: TGTGCCAGCTCACCGGCAGGCAGCACCGGGGAGCTGTTTTTT; CDR3aa: CASSPAGSTGELFF
abundance: NA; j_gene: TRBJ2-1; v_gene: TRBV6-1; d_gene: TRBD2; CDR3nt: TGTGCCAGCATCCTAGCGGGAAGGAATGAGCAGTTCTTC; CDR3aa: CASILAGRNEQFF
abundance: NA; j_gene: TRBJ2-6; v_gene: TRBV28; d_gene: NA; CDR3nt: TGTGCCAGCAGTTTCGCTACGGGCTCTGGGGCCAACGTCCTGACTTTC; CDR3aa: CASSFATGSGANVLTF
abundance: NA; j_gene: TRBJ2-1; v_gene: TRBV6-4; d_gene: NA; CDR3nt: TGTGCCAGCAGTGACTGGGCAGGGCGGGACAATGAGCAGTTCTTC; CDR3aa: CASSDWAGRDNEQFF
abundance: once; j_gene: TRBJ2-5; v_gene: TRBV29-1; d_gene: TRBD1; CDR3nt: TGCAGCGTTGACTGGCCCCGGGACAGGGGCCACCAGTACCAAGAGACCCAGTACTTC; CDR3aa: CSVDWPRDRGHQYQETQYF
abundance: NA; j_gene: TRBJ1-4; v_gene: TRBV9; d_gene: NA; CDR3nt: TGTGCCAGCAGCACCCCGACAGGAGGAGGTGAAAAACTGTTTTTT; CDR3aa: CASSTPTGGGEKLFF
abundance: NA; j_gene: TRBJ1-5; v_gene: TRBV4-2; d_gene: TRBD1; CDR3nt: TGTGCCAGCAGCCAGGACAGGGATCAGCCCCAGCATTTT; CDR3aa: CASSQDRDQPQHF
abundance: NA; j_gene: TRBJ2-1; v_gene: TRBV28; d_gene: NA; CDR3nt: TGTGCCAGCAGCCCGCCCACGGTAGCTTATCTGTTCTTC; CDR3aa: CASSPPTVAYLFF
abundance: NA; j_gene: TRBJ2-7; v_gene: TRBV5-1; d_gene: NA; CDR3nt: TGCGCCAGCAGCTTGGGCGCGGGACTCACCTCCTACGAGCAGTACTTC; CDR3aa: CASSLGAGLTSYEQYF
abundance: NA; j_gene: TRBJ2-5; v_gene: TRBV11-2; d_gene: NA; CDR3nt: TGTGCCAGCAGCTGGTCCAGCCAAGAGACCCAGTACTTC; CDR3aa: CASSWSSQETQYF
abundance: NA; j_gene: TRBJ2-5; v_gene: TRBV28; d_gene: NA; CDR3nt: TGTGCCAGCAGTTTTCAGTCAGGGCAAGAGACCCAGTACTTC; CDR3aa: CASSFQSGQETQYF
abundance: NA; j_gene: TRBJ1-5; v_gene: TRBV11-2; d_gene: NA; CDR3nt: TGTGCCAGCAGCTTAGAATTAGGTCAGCCCCAGCATTTT; CDR3aa: CASSLELGQPQHF
abundance: NA; j_gene: TRBJ2-7; v_gene: TRBV15; d_gene: NA; CDR3nt: TGTGCCACCAGCAGAATTGGAAGGCTAGATACGTGGAGCGAGCAGTACTTC; CDR3aa: CATSRIGRLDTWSEQYF
abundance: NA; j_gene: TRBJ2-3; v_gene: TRBV29-1; d_gene: TRBD1; CDR3nt: TGCAGCGTTGAAGGAATTTTAAGACAGGGGGTGACAGATACGCAGTATTTT; CDR3aa: CSVEGILRQGVTDTQYF
abundance: NA; j_gene: TRBJ1-5; v_gene: TRBV4-2; d_gene: NA; CDR3nt: TGTGCCAGCAGCCAAGAGGTGAGGCAGCCCCAGCATTTT; CDR3aa: CASSQEVRQPQHF
abundance: many; j_gene: TRBJ2-1; v_gene: TRBV2; d_gene: NA; CDR3nt: TGTGCCAGCAGTGTCACCAGCTCCTACAATGAGCAGTTCTTC; CDR3aa: CASSVTSSYNEQFF
abundance: NA; j_gene: TRBJ1-3; v_gene: TRBV19; d_gene: NA; CDR3nt: TGTGCCAGCGCAACAGGGAGCTCTGGAAACACCATATATTTT; CDR3aa: CASATGSSGNTIYF
abundance: NA; j_gene: TRBJ2-7; v_gene: TRBV18; d_gene: TRBD2; CDR3nt: TGTGCCAGCTCACCGTCCGGGAGGGCCTACGAGCAGTACTTC; CDR3aa: CASSPSGRAYEQYF
abundance: NA; j_gene: TRBJ2-7; v_gene: TRBV28; d_gene: TRBD2; CDR3nt: TGTGCCAGCAGACCCTCGGGGCGGGAGGTAGAGTACTTC; CDR3aa: CASRPSGREVEYF
abundance: NA; j_gene: TRBJ1-1; v_gene: TRBV6-5; d_gene: TRBD1; CDR3nt: TGTGCCAGCAGTTACCGGACAGGGACGACTGAAGCTTTCTTT; CDR3aa: CASSYRTGTTEAFF
abundance: NA; j_gene: TRBJ2-5; v_gene: TRBV30; d_gene: TRBD1; CDR3nt: TGTGCCTGGAGTGTACTGAAAAAGGGACAGGGGGCGGGCCAAGAGACCCAGTACTTC; CDR3aa: CAWSVLKKGQGAGQETQYF
abundance: NA; j_gene: TRBJ2-7; v_gene: TRBV29-1; d_gene: TRBD1; CDR3nt: TGCAGCGTAGAACAGGGGATCTACGAGCAGTACTTC; CDR3aa: CSVEQGIYEQYF
abundance: NA; j_gene: TRBJ2-5; v_gene: TRBV5-1; d_gene: NA; CDR3nt: TGCGCCAGCAGCCGGGGGCAGTCAGGCCAAGAGACCCAGTACTTC; CDR3aa: CASSRGQSGQETQYF
abundance: NA; j_gene: TRBJ1-1; v_gene: TRBV6-1; d_gene: NA; CDR3nt: TGTGCCAGCAGGAGGGGAGCGAACACTGAAGCTTTCTTT; CDR3aa: CASRRGANTEAFF
abundance: NA; j_gene: TRBJ2-7; v_gene: TRBV25-1; d_gene: NA; CDR3nt: TGTGCCAGCAAGTGGGGGGCGACGGGCGAGCAGTACTTC; CDR3aa: CASKWGATGEQYF
abundance: NA; j_gene: TRBJ2-7; v_gene: TRBV4-1; d_gene: TRBD1; CDR3nt: TGCGCCAGCAGCCAAGGGGGACAGTTCTCCTACGAGCAGTACTTC; CDR3aa: CASSQGGQFSYEQYF
abundance: NA; j_gene: TRBJ1-2; v_gene: TRBV19; d_gene: NA; CDR3nt: TGTGCCAGTAGTATGGGCAGGGCCTATGGCTACACCTTC; CDR3aa: CASSMGRAYGYTF
abundance: NA; j_gene: TRBJ2-1; v_gene: TRBV10-2; d_gene: NA; CDR3nt: TGCGCCAGCAGTGAGGGGACTAATGAGCAGTTCTTC; CDR3aa: CASSEGTNEQFF
abundance: once; j_gene: TRBJ2-4; v_gene: TRBV4-1; d_gene: NA; CDR3nt: TGCGCCAGCAGCCAAGCACGAGGGGTGGGTGACATTCAGTACTTC; CDR3aa: CASSQARGVGDIQYF